This TCR beta chain was found in a study of monozygotic twins with inflammatory bowel disease. Regarding the study as a whole: Versus healthy twins, IBD patients showed fewer clonotypes shared with others, especially with disease activity.

Germline V gene sequence: CDR1 MNHNS, CDR2 SASEGT. The CDR3 has 15 amino acids. TCRdb reprocessed the 5' RACE reads, with one entry per CDR3 protein and no DNA. The sample has 200,000 to 250,000 distinct CDR3 sequences. About this clonotype itself: The antigen is unknown.

Material: blood. The chain employs TRBV6-1 and TRBJ1-1; TCRdb picks TRBD1, but there is no DNA to check that call. This TCR was sampled from a human donor with ulcerative colitis or Crohn's disease, or a healthy co-twin of an affected twin (not recorded which). The CDR3 here is CASSDGQGRGTEAFF.